This T cell receptor (beta chain) appears in the sequencing data of a study of T cells in women clearing cervical HPV infection. Using immunoSEQ multiplex PCR, the repertoire was profiled, and TCRdb retains in-frame clones only, with some absent. In all, the sample yields 36,000 or so clones. Trimming shortened V by 4 bases and J by 4 bases, and 10 bases separated the two germline ends. This CDR3 region has 13 residues. Germline values: CDR1 MNHEY, CDR2 SVGEGT. Regarding this clone: The read ends 3 residues early relative to the CDR3; the germline J gene fills the gap.

This TCR came from a woman between 18 and 70 years old with a cervical HPV16 infection that either progressed to CIN3+ or cleared (not recorded which). The chain employs TRBV6-2 or TRBV6-3 and TRBJ2-5; D gene unclear. The sequenced material came from blood buffy coat. Partial CDR3 DNA: TGTGCCAGCAGTTCCACTATCCCAGAGACC. It codes for CASSSTIPET. The full CDR3 protein reads CASSSTIPETQYF.